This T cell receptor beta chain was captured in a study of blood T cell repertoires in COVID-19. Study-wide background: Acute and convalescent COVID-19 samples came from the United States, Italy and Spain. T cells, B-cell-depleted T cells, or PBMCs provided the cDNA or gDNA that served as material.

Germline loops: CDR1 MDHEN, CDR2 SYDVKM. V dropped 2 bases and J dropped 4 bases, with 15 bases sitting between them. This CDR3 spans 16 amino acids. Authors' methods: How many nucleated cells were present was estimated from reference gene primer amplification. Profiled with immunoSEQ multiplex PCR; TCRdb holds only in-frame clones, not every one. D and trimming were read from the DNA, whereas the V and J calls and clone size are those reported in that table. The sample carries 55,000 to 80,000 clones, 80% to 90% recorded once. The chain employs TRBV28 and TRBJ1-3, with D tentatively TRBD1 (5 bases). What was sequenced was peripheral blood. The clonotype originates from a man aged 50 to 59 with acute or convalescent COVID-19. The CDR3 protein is CASSLGGFPGGNTIYF. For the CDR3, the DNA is TGTGCCAGCAGTTTAGGGGGGTTCCCTGGGGGAAACACCATATATTTT. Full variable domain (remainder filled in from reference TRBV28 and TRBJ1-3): DVKVTQSSRYLVKRTGEKVFLECVQDMDHENMFWYRQDPGLGLRLIYFSYDVKMKEKGDIPEGYSVSREKKERFSLILESASTNQTSMYLCASSLGGFPGGNTIYFGEGSWLTVV.